This T cell receptor (beta chain) was sequenced during a study of T cell repertoires in cytomegalovirus infection. Points on this clonotype: The antigen is unknown.

Germline lookup yields CDR1 MGHRA and CDR2 YSYEKL. The J segment lost 2 bases and the V segment lost 2 bases, leaving 3 bases of the junction unmatched. The CDR3 has 16 amino acids. TCRdb passed the reads through MiXCR, listing each CDR3 protein once. This table holds 450,000 to 600,000 distinct CDR3 sequences, approximately 42% found once. V usage is TRBV4-1 and J usage is TRBJ2-2, with 9 positions matching TRBD2. Sequences were derived from cultured PBMCs, sampled from culture after CMV antigen stimulation. This receptor was identified in a human donor in good health (CMV status not recorded). Some clones in this sample may be carry-over from other donors' samples. The CDR3 bases are TGCGCCAGCAGCCAAAATAGCGGGGGTAACACCGGGGAGCTGTTTTTT. It is translated as CASSQNSGGNTGELFF.